These 31 T cell receptor beta chains were sequenced from one sample in a study of blood T cell repertoires in COVID-19. Profiling relied on immunoSEQ multiplex PCR, and the TCRdb table lists in-frame clones only, not all of them. The sample lists 150,000 to 200,000 clones, 65% to 80% occurring once. Specimen: PBMCs or T cells enriched from blood (not recorded which). These receptors all come from a woman in her 50s with acute COVID-19.

This clone has more than one count but fewer than ten. The chain employs TRBV7-6 and TRBJ1-3; D is unclear. CDR3 length equals 15 residues. Trimming cost V 2 bases and J 2 bases, with 10 bases left between them. Germline V gene sequence: CDR1 SGHVS, CDR2 FNYEAQ. CDR3 nucleotides: TGTGCCAGCAGCTTACAACCCTCAGCTGGAAACACCATATATTTT. Translation gives CASSLQPSAGNTIYF.

V is TRBV4-3 and J is TRBJ2-7, with a possible D match to TRBD2 (5 bases). The V end lost 2 bases, the J end lost 3 bases, and 17 bases lay between the germline ends. CDR1 and CDR2 (germline): LGHNA, YSLEER. This CDR3 has 16 amino acids. The CDR3 region has the DNA TGCGCCAGCAGCCAAATCCCCATCCCTAGCCTCTACGAGCAGTACGTC. It encodes CASSQIPIPSLYEQYV.

The J gene is TRBJ1-5, the V gene TRBV27; 7 bases are a match to TRBD1. The CDR3 spans 12 residues. J lost 6 bases, V lost 5 bases, and 1 base had no gene match. The germline V gene has CDR1 MNHEY and CDR2 SMNVEV (reference sequence). In nucleotides, the CDR3 is TGTGCCAGCAGTACAGGGGCTCAGCCCCAGCATTTT. Its protein product is CASSTGAQPQHF.

This clone was recorded once. The chain uses TRBV24-1 and TRBJ1-1; D is ambiguous. This CDR3 has 13 amino acids. CDR1 and CDR2 (germline): KGHDR, SFDVKD. Trimming took 7 bases from V and 1 from J, leaving 9 bases between them. The CDR3 DNA sequence: TGTGCCACCAGGGGAGAGGAGAACACTGAAGCTTTCTTT. Its translation is CATRGEENTEAFF.

This clone is a singleton in its sample. The chain has TRBV19 and TRBJ1-5; TRBD1 is a possible D gene (6 bases). This CDR3 region has 18 residues. Trimming took off 3 bases at V and 0 bases at J, with 18 bases between the two ends. Germline CDR1 is LNHDA and CDR2 is SQIVND (reference sequence). The CDR3 nucleotides read TGTGCCAGTAGTATGGAAGCCACAGGGATTTATAGCAATCAGCCCCAGCATTTT. Its translation: CASSMEATGIYSNQPQHF.

The chain is built from TRBV4-3 and TRBJ1-1; TRBD1 is a possible D gene (5 bases). Germline CDR1 is LGHNA and CDR2 is YSLEER. This CDR3 spans 15 amino acids. The V end lost 1 base, the J end lost 4 bases, and 13 bases lay between the germline ends. In nucleotides, the CDR3 is TGCGCCAGCAGCCAAGGGGGAGGGGCACCCACTGAAGCTTTCTTT. The encoded protein is CASSQGGGAPTEAFF.

The rearrangement links TRBV9 to TRBJ1-4; D not certain. The CDR3 extends over 16 amino acids. Germline V gene lookup returns CDR1 SGDLS and CDR2 YYNGEE. V lost 2 bases and J 0 bases, leaving 11 bases between the germline ends. In DNA form, the CDR3 reads TGTGCCAGCAGCGTCGCAGACTTCTCAACTAATGAAAAACTGTTTTTT. Amino acid sequence: CASSVADFSTNEKLFF.

This clone was detected a few times. The chain couples TRBV7-8 to TRBJ1-5; 7 bases are a match to TRBD1. CDR3 length: 15 amino acids. J lost 3 bases, V lost 5 bases, and 7 bases had no gene match. The V gene's germline CDR1 is SGHVS and CDR2 FQNEAQ. CDR3 protein: CASSTRQGVNQPQHF. The DNA of the CDR3 is TGTGCCAGCAGCACCCGACAGGGTGTCAATCAGCCCCAGCATTTT. Full variable domain (outside the CDR3, taken from reference TRBV7-8 and TRBJ1-5): GAGVSQSPRYKVAKRGQDVALRCDPISGHVSLFWYQQALGQGPEFLTYFQNEAQLDKSGLPSDRFFAERPEGSVSTLKIQRTQQEDSAVYLCASSTRQGVNQPQHFGDGTRLSIL.

This clone occurred a few times. The rearrangement uses TRBV3-1 (or the pseudogene TRBV3-2) and TRBJ1-1; D is unresolved. V was shortened by 8 bases and J by 3 bases, with 16 bases between the two germline ends. Germline CDR1 and CDR2: LGHDT and YNNKEL (reference sequence). This CDR3 comprises 14 residues. The CDR3 DNA is TGTGCCAGCGGCTTTTCAGCTCGGGACACTGAAGCTTTCTTT. As protein: CASGFSARDTEAFF.

The V and J genes are TRBV28 and TRBJ2-7; no clear D. Trimming pared 5 bases from V and 4 bases from J, leaving 6 bases between. The CDR3 is 11 residues long. CDR1 and CDR2 from the germline V gene are MDHEN and SYDVKM. The CDR3 is CASSRGYEQYV. The DNA of the CDR3 is TGTGCCAGCAGTCGAGGTTACGAGCAGTACGTC.

This rearrangement joins TRBV11-3 to TRBJ2-2; no clear D. This CDR3 region has 12 residues. Germline-derived CDR1 and CDR2 are SGHNT and YENEEA. The V end lost 1 base, the J end lost 7 bases, and 4 bases lay between the germline ends. This CDR3 reads CASSLGLGELFF. CDR3 in DNA: TGTGCCAGCAGCTTAGGTCTCGGGGAGCTGTTTTTT.

The chain joins TRBV7-8 to TRBJ2-3; 9 nucleotides line up with TRBD2. Germline CDR1 reads SGHVS; CDR2 reads FQNEAQ. J lost 5 bases, V lost 3 bases, and 9 bases had no gene match. The CDR3 covers 16 residues. The DNA for the CDR3 is TGTGCCAGCAGCTTGGCGGCGGGGGGGCCGGGAGATACGCAGTATTTT. It specifies CASSLAAGGPGDTQYF.

The J gene is TRBJ1-4, the V gene TRBV4-1, with D maybe TRBD1 (5 bases). The V end was cut by 1 base, the J end by 7 bases, with 10 bases between. Germline V gene lookup returns CDR1 MGHRA and CDR2 YSYEKL. The CDR3 consists of 14 residues. The CDR3 spells CASSQVPGVEKLFF. CDR3 sequence (DNA): TGCGCCAGCAGCCAAGTGCCGGGGGTTGAAAAACTGTTTTTT.

The V and J genes are TRBV7-3 and TRBJ1-3; D call uncertain. Trimming stripped 1 base from V and 0 bases from J, with 7 bases between. CDR1 and CDR2 (germline): SGHTA, FQGTGA. The CDR3 consists of 15 residues. CDR3 sequence: CASSLSSFSGNTIYF. As DNA, the CDR3 is TGTGCCAGCAGCTTAAGCAGTTTCTCTGGAAACACCATATATTTT.

This clone was counted only a few times. J is TRBJ2-6 and V is TRBV19, with TRBD1 matching over 9 bases. CDR3 length: 20 amino acids. J gave up 3 bases and V 6 bases, and 18 bases lay outside the gene matches. Per germline, CDR1 LNHDA and CDR2 SQIVND (reference sequence). In DNA, the CDR3 is TGTGCCAGTAGCTTCTTAAACAGGGGGCGACGATCGGGTGGGGCCAACGTCCTGACTTTC. This encodes CASSFLNRGRRSGGANVLTF.

CDR3 amino acids: CASRPPAGATGELFF. CDR3 nucleotide sequence: TGTGCCAGCAGACCTCCGGCGGGGGCCACCGGGGAGCTGTTTTTT. The chain couples TRBV7-2 to TRBJ2-2; TRBD2 might be the D (7 bases). Germline CDR1 is SGHTA and CDR2 is FQGNSA. Trimming shortened V by 6 bases and J by 4 bases, and 15 bases separated the two germline ends. The CDR3 is made up of 15 amino acids.

The chain uses TRBV4-1 and TRBJ1-1; D ambiguous. The CDR3 length is 15 residues. Germline assignment: CDR1 MGHRA and CDR2 YSYEKL. Trimming left V 0 bases short and J 0 bases short, with 8 bases between. CDR3 amino acids: CASSQEIELNTEAFF. Here the CDR3 DNA reads TGCGCCAGCAGCCAAGAGATCGAGCTGAACACTGAAGCTTTCTTT.

This clone was detected a few times. The rearrangement uses TRBV6-5 and TRBJ1-2; D is unresolved. V lost 2 bases and J 1 base, leaving 14 bases between the germline ends. CDR3 length equals 16 residues. The germline V gene has CDR1 MNHEY and CDR2 SVGAGI. This chain's CDR3 is CASSYVPAGLNYGYTF. The CDR3, as DNA: TGTGCCAGCAGTTACGTACCGGCAGGCCTTAACTATGGCTACACCTTC.

The table lists this clone with a few counts. The chain has TRBV6-6 and TRBJ2-3; TRBD2 agrees at 11 bases. CDR3 size: 17 residues. V was clipped by 5 bases and J by 2 bases; unmatched bases: 9. From germline, CDR1 is MNHNY and CDR2 SVGAGI (reference sequence). The DNA of the CDR3 is TGTGCCAGCAGTCACCCGGGACTAGCGGAGAACACAGATACGCAGTATTTT. Residues: CASSHPGLAENTDTQYF.

V usage is TRBV4-1 and J usage is TRBJ2-5; TRBD1 aligns across 11 bases. The CDR3 is 15 residues long. J was trimmed by 4 bases and V by 1 base; bases with no gene match: 2. The germline V gene has CDR1 MGHRA and CDR2 YSYEKL. The CDR3 DNA follows: TGCGCCAGCAGCCAAGTGGGACAGGGGGGAGAGACCCAGTACTTC. Protein sequence: CASSQVGQGGETQYF.

The CDR3 here is CASSLERASYGYTF. The CDR3, as DNA: TGCGCCAGCAGCTTGGAGCGGGCCTCCTATGGCTACACCTTC. The J gene is TRBJ1-2, the V gene TRBV5-1; no firm D call. Trimming pared 0 bases from V and 4 bases from J, leaving 10 bases between. The length of the CDR3 is 14 residues. Germline V lookup: CDR1 SGHRS, CDR2 YFSETQ.

The chain uses TRBV19 and TRBJ2-2, with TRBD2 identical over 10 bases. Germline loops: CDR1 LNHDA, CDR2 SQIVND (reference sequence). With V trimmed by 5 bases and J by 6 bases, 9 bases remained unmatched. This CDR3 region has 16 residues. The CDR3 DNA reads TGTGCCAGTAGTGGGAATAGCGGGGGGTTCCCCGGGGAGCTGTTTTTT. Protein: CASSGNSGGFPGELFF.

The chain joins TRBV5-4 to TRBJ2-1; D gene ambiguous. The CDR3 sequence is 14 residues long. CDR1 and CDR2 from the germline V gene are SGHNT and YYREEE (reference sequence). The V gene lost 0 bases and the J gene lost 6 bases, with 10 bases spanning the gap. Here the CDR3 reads CASSLGYYRNEQFF. The CDR3 DNA reads as TGTGCCAGCAGCTTGGGGTACTACCGCAATGAGCAGTTCTTC.

Only a few counts were recorded for this clone. The chain employs TRBV7-9 and TRBJ1-6, with 10 bases that match TRBD1. J was trimmed by 9 bases and V by 5 bases; bases with no gene match: 7. The germline V gene encodes CDR1 SEHNR and CDR2 FQNEAQ (reference sequence). The CDR3 extends over 15 amino acids. CDR3 nucleotide sequence: TGTGCCAGCAGCGAGGACAGGGGGTCTGGTTCACCCCTCCACTTT. This sequence encodes CASSEDRGSGSPLHF.

The chain employs TRBV5-4 and TRBJ1-5, with D possibly TRBD1 on 5 matching bases. V was trimmed by 4 bases and J by 3 bases, leaving 17 bases between them. This CDR3 spans 16 amino acids. CDR1 SGHNT and CDR2 YYREEE come from the germline V gene (reference sequence). In DNA, the CDR3 is TGTGCCAGCAGCGCCCCAGGGAGGGACCACAATCAGCCCCAGCATTTT. This gives the protein CASSAPGRDHNQPQHF.

The rearrangement uses TRBV2 and TRBJ1-2; possible D gene TRBD1, 6 bases. This CDR3 region has 15 residues. From germline, CDR1 is SNHLY and CDR2 FYNNEI. V was shortened by 6 bases and J by 0 bases, with 14 bases between the two germline ends. For the CDR3, the DNA is TGTGCCAGCAGACCTGACAGGCACTCTAACTATGGCTACACCTTC. It codes for CASRPDRHSNYGYTF.

The J gene is TRBJ1-5, the V gene TRBV19; 7 positions match TRBD1. The CDR3 has 18 amino acids. Germline V gene data show CDR1 as LNHDA and CDR2 as SQIVND (reference sequence). V gave up 3 bases and J gave up 0 bases; unmatched junction bases: 11. The CDR3 spells CASSIRGQPYTSNQPQHF. The CDR3 coding sequence is TGTGCCAGTAGTATTCGGGGACAGCCATATACTAGCAATCAGCCCCAGCATTTT. Looking up the rest from reference TRBV19 and TRBJ1-5 gives the full variable domain: DGGITQSPKYLFRKEGQNVTLSCEQNLNHDAMYWYRQDPGQGLRLIYYSQIVNDFQKGDIAEGYSVSREKKESFPLTVTSAQKNPTAFYLCASSIRGQPYTSNQPQHFGDGTRLSIL.

The gene calls are TRBV5-6 and TRBJ1-1; D is possibly TRBD1 (6 bases). Trimming left V 5 bases short and J 5 bases short, with 16 bases between. This CDR3 has 14 amino acids. From germline, CDR1 is SGHDT and CDR2 YYEEEE. The CDR3 region is CASRVDSYATEAFF. CDR3 coding DNA: TGTGCCAGCAGGGTGGACAGCTACGCAACTGAAGCTTTCTTT.

The chain has TRBV25-1 and TRBJ1-2; D may be TRBD1 (6 bases). The V gene's germline CDR1 is MGHDK and CDR2 SYGVNS. CDR3 length: 14 residues. Trimming left V 5 bases short and J 8 bases short, with 18 bases between. The CDR3 sequence: CASSLPDRVEGYTF. In DNA, the CDR3 is TGTGCCAGCAGTTTGCCGGACAGAGTCGAGGGCTACACCTTC.

This chain connects TRBV7-2 to TRBJ1-4, with 9 nucleotides matching TRBD1. Per the germline V gene, CDR1 is SGHTA and CDR2 is FQGNSA. V gave up 4 bases and J gave up 8 bases; unmatched junction bases: 5. CDR3 length: 14 residues. CDR3 nucleotides: TGTGCCAGCAGCTCCGGACAGGGGAAGGAAAAACTGTTTTTT. Amino acids: CASSSGQGKEKLFF.

V is TRBV10-2 and J is TRBJ1-1, with D possibly TRBD1 on 5 matching bases. The CDR3 spans 14 residues. Trimming left V 6 bases short and J 4 bases short, with 15 bases between. From germline, CDR1 is WSHSY and CDR2 SAAADI. CDR3 loop: CASRDADMITEAFF. CDR3 nucleotides: TGCGCCAGCAGGGACGCGGACATGATCACTGAAGCTTTCTTT.